This T cell receptor beta chain derives from a study of blood T cell repertoires in COVID-19. The wider study: Sources were T cells, B-cell-depleted T cells, or PBMCs; the material itself was cDNA or gDNA.

V was cut by 8 bases and J by 0 bases, with 14 bases left in between. CDR3 length: 14 amino acids. In germline, CDR1 is MNHEY, CDR2 SVGAGI. In the authors' methods: From reference gene primer amplification, estimates of nucleated cell counts were derived. The table came from immunoSEQ multiplex PCR; TCRdb's copy has only in-frame clones and leaves some out. V and J calls and clone size are those listed in that table; D and trimming were worked out from the DNA. The table records about 120,000 clones, 70% to 80% of them present only once. The source is a human donor in a cohort sampled during active COVID-19. The material sequenced was peripheral blood. The chain carries TRBV6-5 and TRBJ2-7; possible D gene TRBD1, 6 bases. The CDR3 region is CASARDTSSYEQYF. For the CDR3, the DNA is TGTGCCAGCGCAAGGGACACCAGCTCCTACGAGCAGTACTTC.